Below are 32 T cell receptor beta chains sequenced from a single sample in a study of blood T cell repertoires in COVID-19. Data came from immunoSEQ multiplex PCR; TCRdb stores just in-frame clones and leaves some out. Among about 160,000 clones listed, under 95% were seen once. Sequenced: peripheral blood. The source is a man in his 60s with active or convalescent COVID-19.

The chain joins TRBV19 to TRBJ1-1, with 8 bases fitting TRBD1. This CDR3 region has 16 residues. The germline CDR1 and CDR2 sequences are LNHDA and SQIVND (reference sequence). With 8 bases clipped from V and 0 bases from J, the junction kept 11 bases outside the gene matches. CDR3 residues: CASSSDREGMNTEAFF. The CDR3 bases are TGTGCCAGTTCCTCGGACAGGGAGGGGATGAACACTGAAGCTTTCTTT.

The V and J genes are TRBV18 and TRBJ2-4, with TRBD1 as a possible D gene (5 bases). This CDR3 region has 14 residues. V was pared by 3 bases and J by 6 bases, with 12 bases between. Germline CDR1 KGHSH, CDR2 LQKENI. DNA of the CDR3: TGTGCCAGCTCACCGGTCGTTCAGGGAAACATTCAGTACTTC. Its protein is CASSPVVQGNIQYF.

Regarding this clone: Germline and junction disagree at one end, which may indicate a read error. This chain joins TRBV5-1 and TRBJ1-2; 7 positions agree with TRBD1. Germline V gene sequence: CDR1 SGHRS, CDR2 YFSETQ. The CDR3 length is 15 residues. The CDR3 sequence is CASTLVGQTNYGYTF. CDR3 in DNA: TGCGCCAGCACCTTGGTGGGACAGACTAACTATGGCTACACCTTC.

CDR3 DNA: TGTGCCAGTAGTACCCGGGACACGAACACTGAAGCTTTCTTT. Protein sequence: CASSTRDTNTEAFF. The chain joins TRBV19 to TRBJ1-1; D perhaps matches TRBD1 (6 bases). V was clipped by 4 bases and J by 1 base, with 10 bases between them. Germline V CDR1 and CDR2: LNHDA, SQIVND (reference sequence). The CDR3 has 14 residues.

The V gene is TRBV27, the J gene TRBJ2-6, with 8 bases identical to TRBD1. J lost 0 bases, V lost 4 bases, and 5 bases had no gene match. The CDR3 totals 17 residues. Looked up from germline, CDR1 is MNHEY and CDR2 is SMNVEV (reference sequence). CDR3 sequence reads: CASSSGQANSGANVLTF. The CDR3 DNA sequence: TGTGCCAGCAGTTCGGGACAGGCGAACTCTGGGGCCAACGTCCTGACTTTC.

Worth noting for this clone: Other DNA sequences in this specimen translate into the identical CDR3. This sequence joins TRBV2 and TRBJ1-1; D call uncertain. Germline CDR1 and CDR2: SNHLY and FYNNEI. CDR3 length: 13 amino acids. The V end was cut by 2 bases, the J end by 1 base, with 5 bases between. The CDR3 DNA follows: TGTGCCAGCAGTGAAAGCGAGAACACTGAAGCTTTCTTT. Translation gives CASSESENTEAFF.

The chain uses TRBV7-9 and TRBJ2-1; 13 nucleotides match TRBD2. Per germline, CDR1 SEHNR and CDR2 FQNEAQ (reference sequence). V gave up 5 bases and J gave up 7 bases; unmatched junction bases: 11. There are 17 residues in the CDR3. The CDR3 loop is CASSTRTGTSGMNEQFF. In nucleotides, the CDR3 is TGTGCCAGCAGCACCAGAACCGGGACTAGCGGGATGAATGAGCAGTTCTTC.

The V call is TRBV21-1, the J call TRBJ2-5; the D call in the table, TRBD1, was not verified against the DNA. TRBV21-1 is recorded as a pseudogene. This CDR3 region has 16 residues. The CDR3, as DNA: TGTGCCAGCAGCATCCCCGGGACAGGCCTCGGTAGGACCCAGTACTTC. Translated, it gives CASSIPGTGLGRTQYF.

The J gene is TRBJ2-4, the V gene TRBV7-2, with a weak D call TRBD1 (5 bases). The V end lost 0 bases, the J end lost 9 bases, and 9 bases lay between the germline ends. There are 13 residues in the CDR3. CDR1 SGHTA and CDR2 FQGNSA come from the germline V gene. The CDR3 DNA follows: TGTGCCAGCAGCTTAGCTGGGGCAGGCATTCAGTACTTC. Translation gives CASSLAGAGIQYF.

As DNA, the CDR3 is TGTGCCAGCTCACCAGGACTAGCGGGATTTGTGTCCGCCAATGAGCAGTTCTTC. Its translation is CASSPGLAGFVSANEQFF. The J gene is TRBJ2-1, the V gene TRBV18, with 12 positions matching TRBD2. Germline V gene lookup returns CDR1 KGHSH and CDR2 LQKENI. There are 18 residues in the CDR3. V dropped 2 bases and J dropped 6; count of bases not matched to a gene: 11.

The rearrangement uses TRBV19 and TRBJ1-4, with a tentative D call TRBD1 (5 bases). This CDR3 region has 12 residues. Trimming stripped 7 bases from V and 8 bases from J, with 11 bases between. CDR1 is LNHDA, CDR2 SQIVND, per germline (reference sequence). The CDR3 spells CASKGRTEKLFF. In DNA, the CDR3 is TGTGCCAGTAAGGGAAGGACAGAAAAACTGTTTTTT.

The V gene is TRBV7-9, the J gene TRBJ2-7, with 8 positions matching TRBD1. This CDR3 has 14 residues. Germline V gene data show CDR1 as SEHNR and CDR2 as FQNEAQ (reference sequence). The J segment lost 3 bases and the V segment lost 2 bases, leaving 3 bases of the junction unmatched. The CDR3 spells CASSLRGQGYEQYF. CDR3 nucleotides: TGTGCCAGCAGCTTACGCGGACAGGGCTACGAGCAGTACTTC.

The V and J genes are TRBV19 and TRBJ1-3, with no clear D. The CDR3 runs to 14 residues. V gave up 6 bases and J gave up 0 bases, with 9 bases separating them. Germline CDR1 is LNHDA and CDR2 is SQIVND (reference sequence). Here the CDR3 reads CASSLGSSGNTIYF. CDR3 bases: TGTGCCAGTAGCCTTGGGAGCTCTGGAAACACCATATATTTT. Supplemented by reference TRBV19 and TRBJ1-3, the full variable domain reads DGGITQSPKYLFRKEGQNVTLSCEQNLNHDAMYWYRQDPGQGLRLIYYSQIVNDFQKGDIAEGYSVSREKKESFPLTVTSAQKNPTAFYLCASSLGSSGNTIYFGEGSWLTVV.

J is TRBJ1-1 and V is TRBV10-3; unclear D gene. The V and J ends lost 6 bases and 5 bases respectively, with 10 bases between them. This CDR3 has 12 amino acids. Germline V gene lookup returns CDR1 ENHRY and CDR2 SYGVKD. The CDR3 loop reads CAIRGAGTEAFF. The CDR3 nucleotides read TGTGCCATCAGGGGAGCTGGGACTGAAGCTTTCTTT.

The rearrangement links TRBV10-3 to TRBJ2-7; possibly TRBD2 for D (5 bases). CDR3 length: 16 residues. Trimming pared 3 bases from V and 5 bases from J, leaving 20 bases between. In germline, CDR1 is ENHRY, CDR2 SYGVKD. This chain's CDR3 is CAISDTHRAGSNEQYF. The CDR3 nucleotides read TGTGCCATCAGTGACACACACCGGGCGGGTTCTAACGAGCAGTACTTC.

The chain couples TRBV7-9 to TRBJ1-6; 8 bases match TRBD1. The CDR3 loop spans 15 amino acids. V trimming: 3 bases; J trimming: 10 bases; junction bases outside the gene matches: 8. Germline V gene lookup returns CDR1 SEHNR and CDR2 FQNEAQ (reference sequence). The CDR3 is CASSLEQGVQSPLHF. The CDR3 bases are TGTGCCAGCAGCTTGGAACAGGGGGTACAATCACCCCTCCACTTT.

The chain links TRBV11-2 to TRBJ2-1, with 12 bases matching TRBD2. Germline V gene sequence: CDR1 SGHAT, CDR2 FQNNGV. The CDR3 has 16 amino acids. The V and J ends lost 2 bases and 4 bases, in that order; junction bases with no gene match: 3. In DNA form, the CDR3 reads TGTGCCAGCAGCTTACCCGGACTAGCGGGATACAATGAGCAGTTCTTC. Translating gives CASSLPGLAGYNEQFF.

J is TRBJ1-5 and V is TRBV5-5; D ambiguous. Looked up from germline, CDR1 is SGHKS and CDR2 is YYEKEE (reference sequence). V was shortened by 2 bases and J by 7 bases, with 13 bases between the two germline ends. This CDR3 region has 14 residues. The chain's CDR3 is CASSFSGVGQPQHF. The CDR3 DNA reads TGTGCCAGCAGCTTTTCCGGGGTGGGGCAGCCCCAGCATTTT.

The chain employs TRBV4-2 and TRBJ2-7; TRBD2 might be the D (5 bases). CDR1 and CDR2 from the germline V gene are LGHNA and YNFKEQ. The CDR3 is 16 residues long. The ends were cut back, 1 base at V and 0 bases at J, with 13 bases in the middle. The CDR3 sequence is CASSQVGVTSSYEQYF. For the CDR3, the DNA is TGTGCCAGCAGCCAAGTCGGGGTTACTAGCTCCTACGAGCAGTACTTC.

V usage is TRBV24-1 and J usage is TRBJ1-1, with TRBD1 matching 7 bases. The germline V gene has CDR1 KGHDR and CDR2 SFDVKD. Trimming cost V 3 bases and J 6 bases; bases outside gene matches: 6. This CDR3 is 14 amino acids long. CDR3 amino acids: CATSDPDRVSEAFF. In DNA form, the CDR3 reads TGTGCCACCAGTGATCCTGACAGGGTCTCTGAAGCTTTCTTT.

The chain uses TRBV7-2 and TRBJ1-1, with TRBD1 matching 8 bases. The germline CDR1 and CDR2 sequences are SGHTA and FQGNSA. The CDR3 spans 15 residues. J lost 6 bases, V lost 6 bases, and 12 bases had no gene match. In DNA, the CDR3 is TGTGCCAGCAGTTTTAGCCAGGGGGCGTACTCTGAAGCTTTCTTT. Amino acid sequence: CASSFSQGAYSEAFF.

This chain uses TRBV5-1 with TRBJ2-2, with 9 nucleotides matching TRBD1. Losses at the gene ends were 4 bases for V and 6 bases for J; bases not matched to a gene: 10. The CDR3 contains 16 residues. Looked up from germline, CDR1 is SGHRS and CDR2 is YFSETQ. CDR3 coding DNA: TGCGCCAGCAGCCCGGGACAGGGAGGCGTAGCCGGGGAGCTGTTTTTT. This translates into CASSPGQGGVAGELFF.

The J gene is TRBJ1-1, the V gene TRBV27, with 8 bases identical to TRBD1. Germline assignment: CDR1 MNHEY and CDR2 SMNVEV (reference sequence). V lost 2 bases, J lost 5 bases, and 7 bases stayed unmatched. The CDR3 sequence is 15 residues long. CDR3 amino acids: CASSLLQGAGTEAFF. CDR3 DNA sequence: TGTGCCAGCAGTTTACTCCAGGGGGCTGGAACTGAAGCTTTCTTT.

The genes are TRBV5-1 and TRBJ1-1, with D perhaps matching TRBD1 (5 bases). V was pared by 2 bases and J by 1 base, with 12 bases between. The CDR3 is 15 residues long. Germline V gives CDR1 SGHRS, CDR2 YFSETQ. CDR3 sequence: CASSFTGDQNTEAFF. The CDR3 nucleotides read TGCGCCAGCAGCTTTACGGGGGACCAGAACACTGAAGCTTTCTTT.

The genes are TRBV11-2 and TRBJ1-1; the match to TRBD1 covers 9 bases. Germline CDR1 is SGHAT and CDR2 is FQNNGV. The CDR3 is 14 amino acids. With V trimmed by 4 bases and J by 9 bases, 9 bases remained unmatched. The CDR3 DNA is TGTGCCAGCAGCTCGGGACAGGGAACAATCCAAGCTTTCTTT. Encoded protein: CASSSGQGTIQAFF.

The chain has TRBV19 and TRBJ1-5; TRBD1 is a possible D gene (6 bases). Trimming shortened V by 6 bases and J by 0 bases, and 9 bases separated the two germline ends. The CDR3 covers 14 residues. From germline, CDR1 is LNHDA and CDR2 SQIVND (reference sequence). DNA of the CDR3: TGTGCCAGTAGGCACAGGGATAGCAATCAGCCCCAGCATTTT. Protein product: CASRHRDSNQPQHF.

This clone was detected only a few times. The J gene is TRBJ1-2, the V gene TRBV19, with 7 bases that match TRBD1. This CDR3 contains 15 residues. From germline, CDR1 is LNHDA and CDR2 SQIVND (reference sequence). With 7 bases clipped from V and 3 bases from J, the junction kept 11 bases outside the gene matches. Written as DNA, the CDR3 is TGTGCCAGTATCGACCGGGACAGCCACCACTATGGCTACACCTTC. Amino acid sequence: CASIDRDSHHYGYTF.

The chain uses TRBV19 and TRBJ2-3; D remains unclear. This CDR3 spans 14 amino acids. Per the germline V gene, CDR1 is LNHDA and CDR2 is SQIVND (reference sequence). V lost 5 bases to trimming and J lost 3 bases, with 12 bases between them. CDR3 protein: CASSLLEKTDTQYF. The CDR3 coding sequence is TGTGCCAGTAGTCTGCTCGAGAAGACAGATACGCAGTATTTT.

This chain links TRBV12-3 or TRBV12-4 with TRBJ2-7, with D possibly being TRBD2 (5 bases). This CDR3 has 13 amino acids. V lost 0 bases to trimming and J lost 6 bases, with 9 bases between them. The CDR3 region is CASSLARVSEQYF. The CDR3 DNA reads TGTGCCAGCAGTTTAGCGCGGGTATCCGAGCAGTACTTC.

V gene TRBV15 combines with J gene TRBJ2-1; possibly TRBD2 for D (5 bases). The CDR3 has 17 amino acids. The germline gives CDR1 LNHNV, CDR2 YYDKDF (reference sequence). V shed 0 bases and J shed 1 base, with 13 bases lying between them. CDR3 sequence reads: CATSRDAATSSYNEQFF. DNA for the CDR3: TGTGCCACCAGCAGAGATGCCGCTACTAGTTCCTACAATGAGCAGTTCTTC. Full variable domain (remainder filled in from reference TRBV15 and TRBJ2-1): DAMVIQNPRYQVTQFGKPVTLSCSQTLNHNVMYWYQQKSSQAPKLLFHYYDKDFNNEADTPDNFQSRRPNTSFCFLDIRSPGLGDTAMYLCATSRDAATSSYNEQFFGPGTRLTVL.

This chain uses TRBV27 with TRBJ1-1, with 8 bases fitting TRBD1. The CDR3 runs 15 residues. Germline assignment: CDR1 MNHEY and CDR2 SMNVEV (reference sequence). The ends lost 1 base at V and 5 bases at J; junction bases unmatched: 6. The CDR3 DNA reads as TGTGCCAGCAGTTTATTAGGGCAGGGGGCAACTGAAGCTTTCTTT. Protein product: CASSLLGQGATEAFF.

This clone showed up many times. V is TRBV2 and J is TRBJ2-1, with 13 positions matching TRBD2. Germline values: CDR1 SNHLY, CDR2 FYNNEI. This CDR3 contains 15 residues. V trimming: 5 bases; J trimming: 6 bases; junction bases outside the gene matches: 4. CDR3 residues: CASSQTSGGANEQFF. The CDR3 nucleotides are TGTGCCAGCAGTCAAACTAGCGGGGGGGCCAATGAGCAGTTCTTC. The full variable domain, in which reference TRBV2 and TRBJ2-1 provide the parts outside the CDR3, is EPEVTQTPSHQVTQMGQEVILRCVPISNHLYFYWYRQILGQKVEFLVSFYNNEISEKSEIFDDQFSVERPDGSNFTLKIRSTKLEDSAMYFCASSQTSGGANEQFFGPGTRLTVL.